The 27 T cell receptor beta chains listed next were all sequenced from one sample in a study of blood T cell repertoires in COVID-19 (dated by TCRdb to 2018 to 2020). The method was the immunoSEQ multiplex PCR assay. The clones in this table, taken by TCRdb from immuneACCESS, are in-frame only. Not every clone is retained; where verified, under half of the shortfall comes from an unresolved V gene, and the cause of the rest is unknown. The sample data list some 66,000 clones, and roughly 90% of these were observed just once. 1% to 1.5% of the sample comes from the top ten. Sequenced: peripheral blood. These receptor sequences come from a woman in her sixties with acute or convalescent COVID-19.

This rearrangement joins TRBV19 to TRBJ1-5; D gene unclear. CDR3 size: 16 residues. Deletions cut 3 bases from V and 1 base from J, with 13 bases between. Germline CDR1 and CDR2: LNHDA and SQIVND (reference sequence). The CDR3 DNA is TGTGCCAGTAGTATGAGACGGGGAAGGAGCAATCAGCCCCAGCATTTT. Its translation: CASSMRRGRSNQPQHF.

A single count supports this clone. CDR3 DNA sequence: TGTGCCAGCAGCTCCGGGTCAAATTCACCCCTCCACTTT. This codes for CASSSGSNSPLHF. The V gene is TRBV27, the J gene TRBJ1-6; D remains unclear. V dropped 6 bases and J dropped 7 bases, with 10 bases sitting between them. The CDR3 totals 13 residues. The V gene's germline CDR1 is MNHEY and CDR2 SMNVEV (reference sequence).

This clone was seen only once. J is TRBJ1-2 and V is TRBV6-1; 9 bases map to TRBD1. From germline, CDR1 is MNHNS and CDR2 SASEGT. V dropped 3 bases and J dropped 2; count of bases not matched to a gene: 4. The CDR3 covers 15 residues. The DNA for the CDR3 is TGTGCCAGCAGTGACGGACAGGGGACCAACTATGGCTACACCTTC. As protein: CASSDGQGTNYGYTF.

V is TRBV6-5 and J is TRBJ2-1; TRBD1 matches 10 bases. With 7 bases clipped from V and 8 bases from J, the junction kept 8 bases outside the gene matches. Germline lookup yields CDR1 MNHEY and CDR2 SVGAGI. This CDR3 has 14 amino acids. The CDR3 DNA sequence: TGTGCCAGCACCCTGACAGGGGGCCTCTATGAGCAGTTCTTC. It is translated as CASTLTGGLYEQFF.

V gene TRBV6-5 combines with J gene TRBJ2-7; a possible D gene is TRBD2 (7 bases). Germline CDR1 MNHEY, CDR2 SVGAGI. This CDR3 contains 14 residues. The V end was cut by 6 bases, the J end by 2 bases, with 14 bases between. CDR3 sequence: CASREGGRTYEQYV. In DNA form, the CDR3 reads TGTGCCAGCAGGGAGGGGGGGCGAACCTACGAGCAGTACGTC.

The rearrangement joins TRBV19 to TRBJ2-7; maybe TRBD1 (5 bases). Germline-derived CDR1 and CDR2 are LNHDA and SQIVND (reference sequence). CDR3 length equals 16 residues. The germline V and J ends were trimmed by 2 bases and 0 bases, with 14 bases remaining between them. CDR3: CASSIFSRVDSYEQYV. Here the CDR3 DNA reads TGTGCCAGTAGTATATTTAGCAGGGTCGACTCCTACGAGCAGTACGTC.

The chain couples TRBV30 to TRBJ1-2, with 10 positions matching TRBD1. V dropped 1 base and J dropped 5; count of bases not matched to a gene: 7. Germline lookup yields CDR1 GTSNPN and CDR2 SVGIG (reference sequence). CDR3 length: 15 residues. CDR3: CAWSASGTGVYGYTF. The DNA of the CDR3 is TGTGCCTGGAGTGCTTCCGGGACAGGGGTTTATGGCTACACCTTC.

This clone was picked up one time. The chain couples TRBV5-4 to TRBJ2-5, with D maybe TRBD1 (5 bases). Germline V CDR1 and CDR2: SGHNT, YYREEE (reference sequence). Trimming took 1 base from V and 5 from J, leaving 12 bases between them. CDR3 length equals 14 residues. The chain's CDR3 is CASSLFQGGETQYF. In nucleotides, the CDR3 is TGTGCCAGCAGCTTGTTTCAGGGTGGCGAGACCCAGTACTTC.

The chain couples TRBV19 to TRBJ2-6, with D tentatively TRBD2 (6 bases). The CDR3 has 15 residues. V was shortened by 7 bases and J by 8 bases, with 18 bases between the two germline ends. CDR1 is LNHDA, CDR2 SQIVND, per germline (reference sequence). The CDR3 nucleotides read TGTGCCAGTACCACGCAGTCCGGGGGTACCAACGTCCTGACTTTC. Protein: CASTTQSGGTNVLTF.

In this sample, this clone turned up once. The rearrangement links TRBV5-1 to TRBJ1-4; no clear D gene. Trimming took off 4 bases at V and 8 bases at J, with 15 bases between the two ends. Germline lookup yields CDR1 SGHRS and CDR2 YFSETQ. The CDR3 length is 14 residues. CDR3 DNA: TGCGCCAGCAGCCTCTTCCCGGGAACAGAAAAACTGTTTTTT. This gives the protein CASSLFPGTEKLFF.

CDR3 in amino acids: CASSLVGTSGGLLQETQYF. CDR3 DNA: TGTGCCAGCAGCTTAGTGGGGACTAGCGGGGGCCTCTTACAAGAGACCCAGTACTTC. This sequence joins TRBV7-6 and TRBJ2-5; 14 bases fit TRBD2. CDR3 length equals 19 residues. Germline lookup yields CDR1 SGHVS and CDR2 FNYEAQ. The junction had 9 bases not matched to a gene; V was cut back by 1 base and J by 2 bases.

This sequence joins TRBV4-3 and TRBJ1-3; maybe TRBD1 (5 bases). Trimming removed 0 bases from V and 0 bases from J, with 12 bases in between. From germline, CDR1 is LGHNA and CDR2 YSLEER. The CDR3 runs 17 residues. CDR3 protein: CASSQDPGGNSGNTIYF. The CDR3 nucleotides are TGCGCCAGCAGCCAAGACCCCGGGGGGAACTCTGGAAACACCATATATTTT.

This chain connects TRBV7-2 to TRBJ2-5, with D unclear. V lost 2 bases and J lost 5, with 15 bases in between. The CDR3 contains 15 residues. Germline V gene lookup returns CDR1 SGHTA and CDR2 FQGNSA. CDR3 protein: CASSLNRRMTETQYF. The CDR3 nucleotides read TGTGCCAGCAGCTTAAACCGCAGGATGACGGAGACCCAGTACTTC.

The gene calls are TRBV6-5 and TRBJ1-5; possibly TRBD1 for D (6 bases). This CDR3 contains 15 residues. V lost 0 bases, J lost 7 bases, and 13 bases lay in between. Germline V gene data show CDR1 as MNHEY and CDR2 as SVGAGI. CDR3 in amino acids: CASSYSGGRRQPQHF. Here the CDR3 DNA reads TGTGCCAGCAGTTACTCGGGGGGGCGTCGACAGCCCCAGCATTTT.

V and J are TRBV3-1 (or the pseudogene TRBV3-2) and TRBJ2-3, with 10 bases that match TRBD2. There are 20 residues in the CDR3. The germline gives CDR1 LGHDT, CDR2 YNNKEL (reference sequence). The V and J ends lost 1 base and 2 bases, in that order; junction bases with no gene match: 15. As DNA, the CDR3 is TGTGCCAGCAGCCAAGGGCTAGCGGGAGTCAGTGTCAATTTCACAGATACGCAGTATTTT. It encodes CASSQGLAGVSVNFTDTQYF.

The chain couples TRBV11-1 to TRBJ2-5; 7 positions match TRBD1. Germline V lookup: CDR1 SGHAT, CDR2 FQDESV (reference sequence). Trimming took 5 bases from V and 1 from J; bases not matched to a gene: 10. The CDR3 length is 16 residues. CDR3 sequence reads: CASSNQQGVSQETQYF. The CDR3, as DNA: TGTGCCAGCAGCAATCAGCAGGGGGTCTCCCAAGAGACCCAGTACTTC. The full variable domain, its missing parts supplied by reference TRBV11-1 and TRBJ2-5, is EAEVAQSPRYKITEKSQAVAFWCDPISGHATLYWYRQILGQGPELLVQFQDESVVDDSQLPKDRFSAERLKGVDSTLKIQPAELGDSAMYLCASSNQQGVSQETQYFGPGTRLLVL.

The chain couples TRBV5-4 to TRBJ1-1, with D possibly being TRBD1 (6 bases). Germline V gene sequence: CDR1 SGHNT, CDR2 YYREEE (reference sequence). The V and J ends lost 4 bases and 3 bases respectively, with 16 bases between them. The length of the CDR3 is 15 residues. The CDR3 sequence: CASSPEQGSHTEAFF. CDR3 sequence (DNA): TGTGCCAGCAGCCCCGAACAGGGCTCTCACACTGAAGCTTTCTTT. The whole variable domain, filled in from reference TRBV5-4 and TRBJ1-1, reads ETGVTQSPTHLIKTRGQQVTLRCSSQSGHNTVSWYQQALGQGPQFIFQYYREEENGRGNFPPRFSGLQFPNYSSELNVNALELDDSALYLCASSPEQGSHTEAFFGQGTRLTVV.

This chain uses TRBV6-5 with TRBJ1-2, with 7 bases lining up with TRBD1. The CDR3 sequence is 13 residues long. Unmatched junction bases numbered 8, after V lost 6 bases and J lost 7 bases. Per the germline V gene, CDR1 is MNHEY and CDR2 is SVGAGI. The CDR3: CASSQGQPPGYTF. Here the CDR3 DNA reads TGTGCCAGCAGCCAGGGACAGCCCCCTGGCTACACCTTC.

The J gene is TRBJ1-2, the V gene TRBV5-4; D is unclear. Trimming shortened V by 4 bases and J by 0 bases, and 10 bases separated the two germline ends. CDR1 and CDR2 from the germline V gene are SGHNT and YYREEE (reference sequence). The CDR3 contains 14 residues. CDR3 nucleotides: TGTGCCAGCAGCGGACCCGGGGCTAACTATGGCTACACCTTC. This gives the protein CASSGPGANYGYTF. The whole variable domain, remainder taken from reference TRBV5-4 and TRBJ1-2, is ETGVTQSPTHLIKTRGQQVTLRCSSQSGHNTVSWYQQALGQGPQFIFQYYREEENGRGNFPPRFSGLQFPNYSSELNVNALELDDSALYLCASSGPGANYGYTFGSGTRLTVV.

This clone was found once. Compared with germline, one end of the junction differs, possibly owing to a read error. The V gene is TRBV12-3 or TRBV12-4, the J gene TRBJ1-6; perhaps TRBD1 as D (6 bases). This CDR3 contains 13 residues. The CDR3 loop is CASNGGYNSPPHF. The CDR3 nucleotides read TGTGCCAGCAATGGGGGCTATAATTCACCCCCCCACTTT.

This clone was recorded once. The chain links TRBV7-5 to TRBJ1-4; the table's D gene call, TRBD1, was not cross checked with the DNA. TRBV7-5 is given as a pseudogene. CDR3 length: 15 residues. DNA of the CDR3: TGTGCCAGAAGCTTAGTGCAGGGGCCGGATGAAAAACTGTTTTTT. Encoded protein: CARSLVQGPDEKLFF.

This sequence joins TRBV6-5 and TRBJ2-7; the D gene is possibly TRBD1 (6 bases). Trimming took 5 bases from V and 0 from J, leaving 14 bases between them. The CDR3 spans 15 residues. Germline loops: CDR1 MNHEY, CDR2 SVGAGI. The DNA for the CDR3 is TGTGCCAGCAGTCCGGGGACATTGAGCTCCTACGAGCAGTACGTC. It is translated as CASSPGTLSSYEQYV.

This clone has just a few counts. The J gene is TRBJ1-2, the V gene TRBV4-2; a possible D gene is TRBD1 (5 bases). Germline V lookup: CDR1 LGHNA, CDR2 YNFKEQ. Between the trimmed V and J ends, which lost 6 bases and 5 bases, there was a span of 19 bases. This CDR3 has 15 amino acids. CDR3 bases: TGTGCCAGCAGTCCCGCCGGGGACTGGGCGTATGGCTACACCTTC. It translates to CASSPAGDWAYGYTF.

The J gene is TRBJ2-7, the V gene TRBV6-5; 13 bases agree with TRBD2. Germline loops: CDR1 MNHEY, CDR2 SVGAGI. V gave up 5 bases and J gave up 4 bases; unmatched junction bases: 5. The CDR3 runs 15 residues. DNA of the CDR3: TGTGCCAGCAGTCGGACTAGCGGGAGCTTATACGAGCAGTACGTC. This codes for CASSRTSGSLYEQYV.

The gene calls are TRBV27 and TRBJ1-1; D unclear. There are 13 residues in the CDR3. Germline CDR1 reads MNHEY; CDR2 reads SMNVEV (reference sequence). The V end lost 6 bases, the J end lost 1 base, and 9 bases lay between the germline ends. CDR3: CASSYSGNTEAFF. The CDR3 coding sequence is TGTGCCAGCAGCTACTCAGGGAACACTGAAGCTTTCTTT.

The CDR3 bases are TGCGCCAGCAGCTTGCTAGCGGGGGAGAATGAGCAGTTCTTC. Amino acid sequence: CASSLLAGENEQFF. This rearrangement joins TRBV5-1 to TRBJ2-1; 10 bases fit TRBD2. The trim removed 1 base at V and 7 bases at J, leaving 2 bases unmatched. CDR3 length: 14 residues. Per the germline V gene, CDR1 is SGHRS and CDR2 is YFSETQ.

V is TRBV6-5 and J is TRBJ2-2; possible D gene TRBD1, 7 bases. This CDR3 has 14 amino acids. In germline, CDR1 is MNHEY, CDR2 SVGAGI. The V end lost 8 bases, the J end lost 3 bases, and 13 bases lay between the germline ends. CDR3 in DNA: TGTGCCAGCCGACCAGGGGGGTACACCGGGGAGCTGTTTTTT. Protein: CASRPGGYTGELFF.